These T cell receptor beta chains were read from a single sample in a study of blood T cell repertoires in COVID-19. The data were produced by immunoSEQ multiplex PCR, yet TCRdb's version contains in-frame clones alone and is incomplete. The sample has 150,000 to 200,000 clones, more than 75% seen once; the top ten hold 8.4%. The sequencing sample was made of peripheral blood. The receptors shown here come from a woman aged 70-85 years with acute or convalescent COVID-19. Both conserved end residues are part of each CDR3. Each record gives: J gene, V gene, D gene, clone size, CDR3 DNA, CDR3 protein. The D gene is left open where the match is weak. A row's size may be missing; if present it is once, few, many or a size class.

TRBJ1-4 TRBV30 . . TGTGCCTGGAGTGGACAGACAACCACGACTTGGAATGAAAAACTGTTTTTT CAWSGQTTTTWNEKLFF
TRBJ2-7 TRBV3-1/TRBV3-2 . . TGTGCCAGCAGCCAAGATCTGCGCGGGGCCCTCTACGAGCAGTACTTC CASSQDLRGALYEQYF
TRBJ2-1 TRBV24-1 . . TGTGCCACCAGTGGCCCTAACCTAGGCTACAATGAGCAGTTCTTC CATSGPNLGYNEQFF
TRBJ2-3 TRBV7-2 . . TGTGCCAGCAGATGGACAGTCGTGGATACGCAGTATTTT CASRWTVVDTQYF
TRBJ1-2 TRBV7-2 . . TGTGCCAGCAGCTCACGACAGAACTATGGCTACACCTTC CASSSRQNYGYTF
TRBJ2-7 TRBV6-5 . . TGTGCCAGCACTGCGGAGGGCTCAACAGAGCAGTACTTC CASTAEGSTEQYF
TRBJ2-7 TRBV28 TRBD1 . TGTGCCAGCAGTTTAGCCGAGGGACAGGGCCGATACGAGCAGTACTTC CASSLAEGQGRYEQYF
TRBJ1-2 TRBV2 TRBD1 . TGTGCCAGCACGACAGGGGGATATGGCTACACCTTC CASTTGGYGYTF
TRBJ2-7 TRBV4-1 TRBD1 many TGCGCCAGCAGCCAAGATCTCGTACCGGGACAGACTCTCACCTACGAGCAGTACTTC CASSQDLVPGQTLTYEQYF
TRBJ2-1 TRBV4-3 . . TGCGCCAGCAGCCAAGATACGGCAGGGCCTTCGTCCCAGTTCTTC CASSQDTAGPSSQFF
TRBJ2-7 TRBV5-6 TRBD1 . TGTGCCAGCAGCCCCCCGGGACAGGGCTATCACGAGCAGTACTTC CASSPPGQGYHEQYF
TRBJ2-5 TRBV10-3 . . TGTGCCATCAGTGGGGGCGGGGTTCAGACCCAGTACTTC CAISGGGVQTQYF
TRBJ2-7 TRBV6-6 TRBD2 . TGTGCCAGCAGTCTCGGTTTTGGACTAGCGGGAGGGCCCTACGAGCAGTACTTC CASSLGFGLAGGPYEQYF
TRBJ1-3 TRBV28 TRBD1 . TGTGCCAGCAGTTTACGGGACAGGGGAGTCACCATATATTTT CASSLRDRGVTIYF
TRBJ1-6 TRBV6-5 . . TGTGCCAGCTTGGAGTACAATAATTCACCCCTCCACTTT CASLEYNNSPLHF
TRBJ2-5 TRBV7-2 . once TGTGCCAGCAGCTTAGACGCACAGGGCCTACAAGAGACCCAGTACTTC CASSLDAQGLQETQYF
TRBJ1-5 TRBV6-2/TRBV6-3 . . TGTGCCAGCAGTTATATCGTCAATAACCGAGGCGGTGAGCCCCAGCATTTT CASSYIVNNRGGEPQHF
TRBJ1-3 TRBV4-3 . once TGCGCCAGCAGCCAAGACCATGGAAACACCATATATTTT CASSQDHGNTIYF
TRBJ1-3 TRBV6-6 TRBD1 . TGTGCCAGCACTTTAGGACAGGGTTACTCTGGAAACACCATATATTTT CASTLGQGYSGNTIYF
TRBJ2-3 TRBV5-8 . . TGTGCCAGCAGCTTGGGCAGGGGTGATACGCAGTATTTT CASSLGRGDTQYF
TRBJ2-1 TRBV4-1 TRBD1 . TGCGCCAGCAGCCAGGACAGGAGCTCCTACAATGAGCAGTTCTTC CASSQDRSSYNEQFF
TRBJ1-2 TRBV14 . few TGTGCCAGCAGGTCTGACAGGCGAGTTAACTATGGCTACACCTTC CASRSDRRVNYGYTF
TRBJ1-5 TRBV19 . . TGTGCCAGTAGTTCCGGGAGAAATCAGCCCCAGCATTTT CASSSGRNQPQHF
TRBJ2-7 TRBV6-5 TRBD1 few TGTGCCAGCAGGGGACAGTCCTACGAGCAGTACTTC CASRGQSYEQYF
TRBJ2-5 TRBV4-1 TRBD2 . TGCGCCAGCAGCCATGGACTAGGGTACCAAGAGACCCAGTACTTC CASSHGLGYQETQYF
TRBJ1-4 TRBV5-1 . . TGCGCCAGCAGCTTGCGAGTTCAGGATAATGAAAAACTGTTTTTT CASSLRVQDNEKLFF
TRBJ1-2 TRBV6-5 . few TGTGCCAGCAGTCCACAGACAGGAATGACTGGCTACACCTTC CASSPQTGMTGYTF